This T cell receptor (beta chain) was retrieved from a study of beta chain features in type 1 diabetes. Study-wide points: It was among patients, rather than healthy donors, that naive, central memory and Treg TCRB repertoires appeared more similar. PCR might preferentially amplify shorter templates, equally in patients and controls. VDJ junctions sequenced from type 1 diabetes patients showed fewer insertions and more deletions.

Since all of the isolated RNA was reverse transcribed, expressed TCRB transcripts were what got sequenced. Some clones are missing from TCRdb's copy, which holds only in-frame ones; the method was immunoSEQ multiplex PCR. Of a few hundred thousand clones in the sample, roughly a fifth were seen once. Donors contributed one heparinised blood draw apiece, averaging approximately 0.12 L. As to this clone: Its antigen is unknown.

Losses at the gene ends were 1 base for V and 4 bases for J; bases not matched to a gene: 7. In germline, CDR1 is SGHTA, CDR2 FQGNSA. The CDR3 has 15 residues. Source material: naive CD4+ T cells from blood. This rearrangement joins TRBV7-2 to TRBJ2-7; 7 bases are a match to TRBD1. The source of this sequence is a young woman in good health. The CDR3 spells CASSLELVRGYEQYF. The CDR3 DNA sequence: TGTGCCAGCAGCTTAGAACTAGTCAGGGGGTACGAGCAGTACTTC. Looking up the rest from reference TRBV7-2 and TRBJ2-7 gives the full variable domain: GAGVSQSPSNKVTEKGKDVELRCDPISGHTALYWYRQSLGQGLEFLIYFQGNSAPDKSGLPSDRFSAERTGGSVSTLTIQRTQQEDSAVYLCASSLELVRGYEQYFGPGTRLTVT.